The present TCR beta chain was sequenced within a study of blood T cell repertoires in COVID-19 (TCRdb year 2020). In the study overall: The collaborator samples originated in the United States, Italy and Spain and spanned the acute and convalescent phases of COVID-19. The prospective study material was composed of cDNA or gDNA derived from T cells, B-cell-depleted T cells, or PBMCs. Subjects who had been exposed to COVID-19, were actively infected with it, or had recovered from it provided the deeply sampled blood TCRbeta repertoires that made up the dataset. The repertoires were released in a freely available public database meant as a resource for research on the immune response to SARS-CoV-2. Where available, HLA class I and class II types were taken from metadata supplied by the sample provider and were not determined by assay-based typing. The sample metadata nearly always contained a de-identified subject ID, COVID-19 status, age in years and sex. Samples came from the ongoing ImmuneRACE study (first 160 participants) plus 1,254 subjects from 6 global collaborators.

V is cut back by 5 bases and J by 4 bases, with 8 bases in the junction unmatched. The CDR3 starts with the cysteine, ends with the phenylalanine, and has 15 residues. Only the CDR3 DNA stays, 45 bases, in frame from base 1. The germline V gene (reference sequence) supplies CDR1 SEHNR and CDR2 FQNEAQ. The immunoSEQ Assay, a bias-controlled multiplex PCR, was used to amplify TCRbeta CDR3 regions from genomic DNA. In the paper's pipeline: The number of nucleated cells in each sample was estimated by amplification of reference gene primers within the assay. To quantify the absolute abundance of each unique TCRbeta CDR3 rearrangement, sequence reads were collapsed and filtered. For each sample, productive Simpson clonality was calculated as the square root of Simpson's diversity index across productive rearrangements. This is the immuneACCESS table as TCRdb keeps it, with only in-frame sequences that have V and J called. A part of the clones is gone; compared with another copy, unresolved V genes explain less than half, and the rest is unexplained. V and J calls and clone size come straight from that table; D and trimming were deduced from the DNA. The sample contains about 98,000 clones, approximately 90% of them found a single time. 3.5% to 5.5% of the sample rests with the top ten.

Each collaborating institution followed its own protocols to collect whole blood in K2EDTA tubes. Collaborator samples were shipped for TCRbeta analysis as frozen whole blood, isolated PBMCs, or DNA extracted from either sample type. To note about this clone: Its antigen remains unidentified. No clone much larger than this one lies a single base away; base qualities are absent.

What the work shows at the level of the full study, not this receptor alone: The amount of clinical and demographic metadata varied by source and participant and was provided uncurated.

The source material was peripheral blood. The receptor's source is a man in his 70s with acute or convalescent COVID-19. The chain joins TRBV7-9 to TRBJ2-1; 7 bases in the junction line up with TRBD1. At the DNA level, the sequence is TGTGCCAGCAGCCCAAGACAGGGACCTTACAATGAGCAGTTCTTC. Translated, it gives CASSPRQGPYNEQFF.